Following are 20 T cell receptor beta chains from one sample sequenced in a study of beta chain features in type 1 diabetes. As every portion of the isolated RNA was reverse transcribed, the sequencing read expressed TCRB transcripts. Libraries were prepared by immunoSEQ multiplex PCR; TCRdb keeps only in-frame clonotypes and omits some of them. The sample has 240,000 or so clones, 25% to 30% seen once; the top ten hold 4%. Sequences were obtained from central memory CD4+ T cells from blood. These receptors came from a man younger than 40 in good health.

This clone appeared a few times. The chain uses TRBV5-1 and TRBJ2-1; D is uncertain. In germline, CDR1 is SGHRS, CDR2 YFSETQ. With 0 bases removed from V and 7 bases from J, the gap between germline ends came to 11 bases. This CDR3 is 14 amino acids long. This chain's CDR3 is CASSLGVDRNEQFF. CDR3 nucleotides: TGCGCCAGCAGCTTGGGGGTCGACCGGAATGAGCAGTTCTTC.

This chain links TRBV2 with TRBJ1-2, with TRBD1 matching 8 bases. The CDR3 has 13 residues. Germline loops: CDR1 SNHLY, CDR2 FYNNEI. V shed 4 bases and J 3 bases; nucleotides not matched to a gene: 1. The CDR3 spells CASSVQGDYGYTF. The CDR3 coding sequence is TGTGCCAGCAGTGTACAGGGGGACTATGGCTACACCTTC.

The J gene is TRBJ2-1, the V gene TRBV15; D may correspond to TRBD1 or TRBD2 (5 bases each). This CDR3 is built from 17 residues. Germline V gene sequence: CDR1 LNHNV, CDR2 YYDKDF (reference sequence). Between the trimmed V and J ends, which lost 0 bases and 14 bases, there was a span of 26 bases. In DNA, the CDR3 is TGTGCCACCAGCAGAGATGACGGGACCACCACCAAGTTGGTTAAGTTCTTC. This gives the protein CATSRDDGTTTKLVKFF.

This clone was seen more than once but under ten times. The V and J genes are TRBV10-2 and TRBJ2-2; TRBD2 agrees at 10 bases. V was clipped by 7 bases and J by 4 bases; unmatched bases: 6. The CDR3 consists of 15 residues. Looked up from germline, CDR1 is WSHSY and CDR2 is SAAADI. The CDR3: CASIPGLATTGELFF. CDR3 in DNA: TGCGCCAGCATACCGGGACTAGCGACCACCGGGGAGCTGTTTTTT.

The chain combines TRBV5-1 with TRBJ2-7, with TRBD1 identical over 7 bases. V trimming: 0 bases; J trimming: 5 bases; junction bases outside the gene matches: 5. This CDR3 is built from 14 residues. CDR1 and CDR2 from the germline V gene are SGHRS and YFSETQ. CDR3 residues: CASSLDPTGNEQYF. DNA for the CDR3: TGCGCCAGCAGCTTGGACCCGACAGGGAACGAGCAGTACTTC.

The sample holds a few counts of this clone. The chain recombines TRBV7-8 with TRBJ2-3; TRBD1 aligns across 8 bases. V lost 1 base, J lost 7 bases, and 10 bases stayed unmatched. The germline gives CDR1 SGHVS, CDR2 FQNEAQ. The CDR3 sequence is 16 residues long. The CDR3: CASSLVDSGGLNTQYF. The DNA of the CDR3 is TGTGCCAGCAGCTTAGTTGATTCAGGGGGCCTCAATACGCAGTATTTT. Full variable domain (remainder filled in from reference TRBV7-8 and TRBJ2-3): GAGVSQSPRYKVAKRGQDVALRCDPISGHVSLFWYQQALGQGPEFLTYFQNEAQLDKSGLPSDRFFAERPEGSVSTLKIQRTQQEDSAVYLCASSLVDSGGLNTQYFGPGTRLTVL.

A few counts support this clone. The rearrangement uses TRBV30 and TRBJ2-3, with 7 bases aligning to TRBD2. J lost 2 bases, V lost 2 bases, and 7 bases had no gene match. Looked up from germline, CDR1 is GTSNPN and CDR2 is SVGIG (reference sequence). CDR3 length equals 15 residues. The CDR3 loop reads CAWSIASGATDTQYF. In DNA form, the CDR3 reads TGTGCCTGGAGTATAGCTAGCGGAGCCACAGATACGCAGTATTTT.

The chain recombines TRBV2 with TRBJ1-2; the match to TRBD1 covers 8 bases. The junction had 7 bases not matched to a gene; V was cut back by 6 bases and J by 1 base. The CDR3 extends over 15 amino acids. Per germline, CDR1 SNHLY and CDR2 FYNNEI. In DNA, the CDR3 is TGTGCCAGCAGCGGGGGGACAGGAAGTAACTATGGCTACACCTTC. Protein product: CASSGGTGSNYGYTF.

This clone was seen a few times. The genes are TRBV2 and TRBJ2-5; 11 bases agree with TRBD2. The CDR3 loop spans 17 amino acids. Germline V gene data show CDR1 as SNHLY and CDR2 as FYNNEI. With 3 bases clipped from V and 3 bases from J, the junction kept 9 bases outside the gene matches. The CDR3 nucleotides are TGTGCCAGCAGTGACTATTTGGGACTAGCGGTTAAAGAGACCCAGTACTTC. As protein: CASSDYLGLAVKETQYF.

This clone was observed a handful of times. Other DNA sequences within the sample encode an identical CDR3. This chain links TRBV5-4 with TRBJ2-2; 9 bases map to TRBD1. The CDR3 spans 16 residues. Germline V gene lookup returns CDR1 SGHNT and CDR2 YYREEE (reference sequence). With V trimmed by 3 bases and J by 0 bases, 3 bases remained unmatched. CDR3 region: CASSSGQGANTGELFF. The CDR3 DNA reads TGTGCCAGCAGCTCGGGACAGGGAGCGAACACCGGGGAGCTGTTTTTT.

The chain combines TRBV18 with TRBJ2-7, with D possibly being TRBD1 (6 bases). Germline V gene lookup returns CDR1 KGHSH and CDR2 LQKENI. V dropped 5 bases and J dropped 3 bases, with 14 bases sitting between them. The CDR3 spans 14 residues. The CDR3 loop is CASSASQQGYEQYF. The CDR3 region has the DNA TGTGCCAGCTCAGCGTCCCAACAGGGCTACGAGCAGTACTTC.

The chain has TRBV2 and TRBJ2-7, with 7 nucleotides matching TRBD1. CDR3 length equals 12 residues. Germline assignment: CDR1 SNHLY and CDR2 FYNNEI. Trimming took 7 bases from V and 3 from J; bases not matched to a gene: 3. The CDR3 spells CASTRQGYEQYF. DNA of the CDR3: TGTGCCAGCACCAGACAGGGCTACGAGCAGTACTTC.

The chain is built from TRBV5-1 and TRBJ2-1; TRBD1 agrees at 7 bases. The CDR3 runs 15 residues. The germline V gene has CDR1 SGHRS and CDR2 YFSETQ. V dropped 4 bases and J dropped 0; count of bases not matched to a gene: 4. In DNA, the CDR3 is TGCGCCAGCAGCGGCGAGGGGGCCTCCTACAATGAGCAGTTCTTC. This sequence encodes CASSGEGASYNEQFF.

This rearrangement joins TRBV30 to TRBJ2-3; 11 bases agree with TRBD2. Germline CDR1 GTSNPN, CDR2 SVGIG (reference sequence). CDR3 length equals 15 residues. After removal of 2 bases from V and 5 bases from J, the junction contained 6 bases not matched to a gene. CDR3 nucleotide sequence: TGTGCCTGGAGTCGACTAGCGGGGAGAGGAGATACGCAGTATTTT. It specifies CAWSRLAGRGDTQYF.

The V gene is TRBV19, the J gene TRBJ2-5; TRBD2 matches at 7 bases. With 3 bases clipped from V and 2 bases from J, the junction kept 9 bases outside the gene matches. This CDR3 has 16 residues. CDR1 LNHDA and CDR2 SQIVND come from the germline V gene (reference sequence). This CDR3 reads CASSMRGGFDQETQYF. Here the CDR3 DNA reads TGTGCCAGTAGTATGCGCGGGGGTTTTGATCAAGAGACCCAGTACTTC.

The gene calls are TRBV5-6 and TRBJ2-5; 9 bases align to TRBD1. V lost 1 base, J lost 5 bases, and 9 bases stayed unmatched. The CDR3 has 16 residues. Germline V gives CDR1 SGHDT, CDR2 YYEEEE. CDR3 coding DNA: TGTGCCAGCAGCTTGATCGGACAGGGGAAAGACGAGACCCAGTACTTC. Its translation is CASSLIGQGKDETQYF.

This clone occurred a few times. The CDR3 spells CASSLGQQGTQYF. The CDR3 region has the DNA TGTGCCAGCAGCTTAGGACAGCAGGGTACGCAGTATTTT. The chain is built from TRBV11-2 and TRBJ2-3, with a weak D call TRBD1 (5 bases). This CDR3 has 13 residues. Germline V gene data show CDR1 as SGHAT and CDR2 as FQNNGV. V was trimmed by 1 base and J by 8 bases, leaving 10 bases between them. Filled out from reference TRBV11-2 and TRBJ2-3, the complete variable domain reads EAGVAQSPRYKIIEKRQSVAFWCNPISGHATLYWYQQILGQGPKLLIQFQNNGVVDDSQLPKDRFSAERLKGVDSTLKIQPAKLEDSAVYLCASSLGQQGTQYFGPGTRLTVL.

This clone was picked up many times. V gene TRBV5-1 combines with J gene TRBJ2-7; 14 nucleotides line up with TRBD2. With 4 bases clipped from V and 5 bases from J, the junction kept 8 bases outside the gene matches. Germline V gene data show CDR1 as SGHRS and CDR2 as YFSETQ. This CDR3 comprises 16 residues. Written as DNA, the CDR3 is TGCGCCAGCAGCCCCGGGACTAGCGGGAGAGGTGACGAGCAGTACTTC. It specifies CASSPGTSGRGDEQYF.

As for this clone: Other DNA sequences in the sample encode the same CDR3. The genes are TRBV5-1 and TRBJ2-5; no firm D call. The CDR3 spans 12 residues. Germline CDR1 reads SGHRS; CDR2 reads YFSETQ. The germline V and J ends were trimmed by 0 bases and 5 bases, with 5 bases remaining between them. CDR3 nucleotide sequence: TGCGCCAGCAGCTTGGAGGGCGAGACCCAGTACTTC. Encoded protein: CASSLEGETQYF.

This clone showed up just a few times. The V gene is TRBV25-1, the J gene TRBJ2-7; tentatively, D is TRBD1 (5 bases). Germline V gives CDR1 MGHDK, CDR2 SYGVNS. The V gene lost 4 bases and the J gene lost 3 bases, with 10 bases spanning the gap. The CDR3 has 13 amino acids. DNA of the CDR3: TGTGCCAGCAGTGGACAGATCGGCTACGAGCAGTACTTC. It codes for CASSGQIGYEQYF.